This T cell receptor beta chain emerged from a study of CD8 T cells in ankylosing spondylitis. CDR3 length: 15 amino acids. The germline CDR1 and CDR2 sequences are SGHVS and FQNEAQ. V was pared by 5 bases and J by 3 bases, with 16 bases between. Whole-study results and caveats: In peripheral blood, disease-linked CD8+ clones occurred at relatively low frequencies. It was reported that disease-linked clones were significantly enriched in matched ankylosing spondylitis synovial fluid. Both synovial fluid and blood in reactive arthritis had previously been reported to carry some motif variants.

Researchers built TCR beta libraries using quantitative 5'-RACE with molecular barcodes. One entry per CDR3 protein results from TCRdb running MiXCR on the 5' RACE reads. This sample has roughly 180,000 distinct CDR3 sequences, with approximately 9% found just once. This clonotype was found a few times. Its target is unknown. The V gene is TRBV7-8, the J gene TRBJ1-1; D not resolved. This TCR was sampled from a female donor with ankylosing spondylitis or in good health (not recorded which). The specimen sequenced was blood, either unsorted or a sorted T cell fraction (not recorded which). This CDR3 reads CASSPATGKDTEAFF. In nucleotides, the CDR3 is TGTGCCAGCAGCCCAGCTACGGGGAAGGACACTGAAGCTTTCTTT.